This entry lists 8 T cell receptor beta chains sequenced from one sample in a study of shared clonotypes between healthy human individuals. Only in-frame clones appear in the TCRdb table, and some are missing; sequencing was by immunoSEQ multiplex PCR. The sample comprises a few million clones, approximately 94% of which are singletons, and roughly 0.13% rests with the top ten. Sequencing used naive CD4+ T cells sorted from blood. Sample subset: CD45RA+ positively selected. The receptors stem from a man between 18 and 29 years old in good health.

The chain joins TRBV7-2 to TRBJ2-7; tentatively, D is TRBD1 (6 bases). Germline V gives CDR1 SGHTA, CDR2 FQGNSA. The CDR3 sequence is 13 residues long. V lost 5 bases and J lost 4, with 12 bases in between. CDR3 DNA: TGTGCCAGCAGCCCCCACAGGGTATACGAGCAGTACTTC. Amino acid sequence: CASSPHRVYEQYF. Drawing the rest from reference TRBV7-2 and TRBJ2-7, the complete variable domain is GAGVSQSPSNKVTEKGKDVELRCDPISGHTALYWYRQSLGQGLEFLIYFQGNSAPDKSGLPSDRFSAERTGGSVSTLTIQRTQQEDSAVYLCASSPHRVYEQYFGPGTRLTVT.

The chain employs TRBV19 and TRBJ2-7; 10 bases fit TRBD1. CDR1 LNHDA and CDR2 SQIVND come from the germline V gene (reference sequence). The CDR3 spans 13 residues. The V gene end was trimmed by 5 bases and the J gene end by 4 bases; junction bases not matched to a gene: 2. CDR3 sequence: CASSDRGLYEQYF. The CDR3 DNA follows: TGTGCCAGTAGTGACAGGGGGCTTTACGAGCAGTACTTC. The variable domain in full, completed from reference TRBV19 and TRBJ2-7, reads DGGITQSPKYLFRKEGQNVTLSCEQNLNHDAMYWYRQDPGQGLRLIYYSQIVNDFQKGDIAEGYSVSREKKESFPLTVTSAQKNPTAFYLCASSDRGLYEQYFGPGTRLTVT.

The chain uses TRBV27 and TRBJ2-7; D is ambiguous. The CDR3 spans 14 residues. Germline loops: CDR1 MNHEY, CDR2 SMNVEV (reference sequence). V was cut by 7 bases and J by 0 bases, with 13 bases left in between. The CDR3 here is CASNPGRDSYEQYF. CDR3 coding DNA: TGTGCCAGCAACCCCGGTAGGGACTCCTACGAGCAGTACTTC.

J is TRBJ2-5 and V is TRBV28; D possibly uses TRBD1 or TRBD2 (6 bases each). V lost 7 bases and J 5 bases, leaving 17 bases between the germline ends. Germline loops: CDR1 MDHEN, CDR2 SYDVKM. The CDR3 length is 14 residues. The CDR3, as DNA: TGTGCCAGCACCAGTGGGGGGCAGAAGGAGACCCAGTACTTC. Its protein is CASTSGGQKETQYF.

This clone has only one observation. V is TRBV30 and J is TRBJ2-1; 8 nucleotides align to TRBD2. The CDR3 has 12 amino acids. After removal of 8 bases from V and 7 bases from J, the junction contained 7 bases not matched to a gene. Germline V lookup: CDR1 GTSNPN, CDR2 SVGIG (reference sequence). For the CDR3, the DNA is TGTGCCCACGGGCGGGAGGTTAATGAGCAGTTCTTC. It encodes CAHGREVNEQFF. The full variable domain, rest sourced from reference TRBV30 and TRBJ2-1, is SQTIHQWPATLVQPVGSPLSLECTVEGTSNPNLYWYRQAAGRGLQLLFYSVGIGQISSEVPQNLSASRPQDRQFILSSKKLLLSDSGFYLCAHGREVNEQFFGPGTRLTVL.

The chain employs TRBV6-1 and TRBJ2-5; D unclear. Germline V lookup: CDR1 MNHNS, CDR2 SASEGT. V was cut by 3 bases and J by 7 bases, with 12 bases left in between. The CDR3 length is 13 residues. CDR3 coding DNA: TGTGCCAGCAGTGAGGTGGACGTAAGGACCCAGTACTTC. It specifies CASSEVDVRTQYF.

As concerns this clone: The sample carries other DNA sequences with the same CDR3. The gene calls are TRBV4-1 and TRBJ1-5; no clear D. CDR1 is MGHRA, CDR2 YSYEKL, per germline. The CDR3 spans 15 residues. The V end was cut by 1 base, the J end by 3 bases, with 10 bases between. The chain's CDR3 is CASSQVSGDNQPQHF. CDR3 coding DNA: TGCGCCAGCAGCCAAGTTTCTGGGGACAATCAGCCCCAGCATTTT.

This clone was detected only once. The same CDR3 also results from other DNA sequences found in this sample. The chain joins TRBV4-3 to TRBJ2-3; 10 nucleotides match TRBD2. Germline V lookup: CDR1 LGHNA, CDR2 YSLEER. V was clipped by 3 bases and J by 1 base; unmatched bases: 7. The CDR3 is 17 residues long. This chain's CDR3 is CASSQDRTSGRTDTQYF. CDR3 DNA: TGCGCCAGCAGCCAGGATAGGACTAGCGGCCGCACAGATACGCAGTATTTT.